The rows below give T cell receptor beta chains drawn from one sample of a study of T cells in Graves' hyperthyroidism and ophthalmopathy. TCRdb reprocessed the multiplex PCR reads with MiXCR, giving one entry per CDR3 protein. This table holds about 290,000 distinct CDR3 sequences, about 19% found once. Material: blood. The receptor set was obtained from a man between 50 and 59 years old with Graves' ophthalmopathy. CDR3s include the opening cysteine and the closing phenylalanine or tryptophan. Each record gives: V gene, clone size, J gene, CDR3 length, D gene, CDR3 DNA, CDR3 protein. A D gene is named only where the DNA matches it firmly. The listing skips clone size in some rows; elsewhere it reads once, few, many or a size class.

>TRBV30|many|TRBJ2-1|14|TRBD2
TGTGCCTGGAGGCGGGAGGGCGTCTACAATGAGCAGTTCTTC
CAWRREGVYNEQFF
>TRBV5-1|many|TRBJ2-1|16|NA
TGCGCCAGCAGCTTGGGGGGTAGCAGTACCTACAATGAGCAGTTCTTC
CASSLGGSSTYNEQFF
>TRBV24-1|NA|TRBJ1-2|16|TRBD1
TGTGCCACCAGTGCCTCAGACAGGGGAGACGGCTATGGCTACACCTTC
CATSASDRGDGYGYTF
>TRBV10-3|NA|TRBJ2-2|15|TRBD2
TGTGCCATCAGTGAGACTAGCGGGGGTGCTGGGGAGCTGTTTTTT
CAISETSGGAGELFF
>TRBV29-1|many|TRBJ2-7|13|TRBD1
TGCAGCGTCTCCTCCGGGACAGCCTACGAGCAGTACTTC
CSVSSGTAYEQYF
>TRBV10-3|few|TRBJ2-3|14|TRBD2
TGTGCCATCACTCGGACTAGCGGCACAGATACGCAGTATTTT
CAITRTSGTDTQYF
>TRBV2|NA|TRBJ2-7|13|TRBD1
TGTGCCAGCAGGGGACAGGAGGGCTACGAGCAGTACTTC
CASRGQEGYEQYF
>TRBV20-1|many|TRBJ2-3|16|TRBD2
TGCAGTGCTAGAGATGCTAGCGGGAGGGTCACAGATACGCAGTATTTT
CSARDASGRVTDTQYF
>TRBV15|many|TRBJ1-5|12|NA
TGTGCCACCAGCCCCCCCGCTGAGCGCCAGCATTTT
CATSPPAERQHF
>TRBV9|NA|TRBJ2-3|13|NA
TGTGCCAGCAGCGTAGAGGCCTCAGATACGCAGTATTTT
CASSVEASDTQYF
>TRBV29-1|few|TRBJ2-7|13|NA
TGCAGCGGACTGGCGGGACGCTCCTACGAGCAGTACTTC
CSGLAGRSYEQYF
>TRBV2|NA|TRBJ2-1|16|TRBD2
TGTGCCAGCGAGGAGGGGGGGACTAGCGGGAAGGGTGAGCAGTTCTTC
CASEEGGTSGKGEQFF
>TRBV19|NA|TRBJ1-1|14|NA
TGTGCCAGTAGAGGAGTGGGGTCGAACACTGAAGCTTTCTTT
CASRGVGSNTEAFF
>TRBV12-3/TRBV12-4|many|TRBJ2-7|15|TRBD2
TGTGCCAGCAGCCTAACTAGCGGGAGCGTTCACGAGCAGTACTTC
CASSLTSGSVHEQYF
>TRBV7-2|many|TRBJ2-1|13|NA
TGTGCCAGCAGCCAATCCCGGGGAAATGAGCAGTTCTTC
CASSQSRGNEQFF
>TRBV19|NA|TRBJ2-3|16|NA
TGTGCCAGTAGTATAGATCTATGGGGGAGACCAGATACGCAGTATTTT
CASSIDLWGRPDTQYF
>TRBV9|few|TRBJ2-3|14|NA
TGTGCCAGCAGCGTAGTCGGGTTCACAGATACGCAGTATTTT
CASSVVGFTDTQYF
>TRBV5-5|NA|TRBJ1-5|16|NA
TGTGCCAGCAGCTTGGATCTAGATATTTGGGGACAGCCCCAGCATTTT
CASSLDLDIWGQPQHF
>TRBV7-9|few|TRBJ2-1|12|TRBD2
TGTGCCAGCAGCTTAAGGGAGGGTGAGCAGTTCTTC
CASSLREGEQFF
>TRBV20-1|many|TRBJ2-1|15|NA
TGCAGTGCTAGAGATCTCGGCCTAGTCTACAATGAGCAGTTCTTC
CSARDLGLVYNEQFF
>TRBV5-1|many|TRBJ2-3|17|TRBD2
TGCGCCAGCAGCTCCCTCACTACGACTAGCGGCACAGATACGCAGTATTTT
CASSSLTTTSGTDTQYF
>TRBV11-1|many|TRBJ1-1|17|TRBD1
TGTGCCAGCAGCGATGGACAGGGAGGTGGCAGGAACACTGAAGCTTTCTTT
CASSDGQGGGRNTEAFF
>TRBV19|NA|TRBJ1-1|16|NA
TGTGCCAGTAGTATGAAGGTGTCAGGGACGGACACTGAAGCTTTCTTT
CASSMKVSGTDTEAFF
>TRBV6-1|many|TRBJ1-4|18|NA
TGTGCCAGCAGTGAAAATCTCATTCAGGTTGCAACTAATGAAAAACTGTTTTTT
CASSENLIQVATNEKLFF
>TRBV30|many|TRBJ2-3|14|TRBD1
TGTGCCGGGGCGGACAGGGGGCACACAGATACGCAGTATTTT
CAGADRGHTDTQYF
>TRBV29-1|once|TRBJ2-2|13|TRBD2
TGCACCGGACCGGGACTACAAGACGGGGAGCTGTTTTTT
CTGPGLQDGELFF
>TRBV28|NA|TRBJ2-1|12|NA
TGTGCCAGCAGTTTATGGGTAAATGAGCAGTTCTTC
CASSLWVNEQFF
>TRBV12-3/TRBV12-4|few|TRBJ2-1|11|NA
TGTGCCAGCAGCATAGCGGATGAGCAGTTCTTC
CASSIADEQFF
>TRBV4-1|few|TRBJ2-1|15|TRBD2
TGCGCCAGCAGCCTCTCTAGCGGGAGGGCCTTTGAGCAGTTCTTC
CASSLSSGRAFEQFF
>TRBV11-2|NA|TRBJ1-2|14|TRBD1
TGTGCCAGCAGCTTAGCGCCGGGACAGGGGGGCTACACCTTC
CASSLAPGQGGYTF
>TRBV5-5|few|TRBJ1-1|14|TRBD1
TGTGCCAGCAGCCCTCAGGGGGGGAACACTGAAGCTTTCTTT
CASSPQGGNTEAFF
>TRBV15|NA|TRBJ2-5|17|TRBD2
TGTGCCACCAGCAGAGCGACTAGCGGCCCCTCTTGGGAGACCCAGTACTTC
CATSRATSGPSWETQYF
>TRBV29-1|few|TRBJ2-5|12|NA
TGCAGCGTTCGGCTGGTGGGAGAGACCCAGTACTTC
CSVRLVGETQYF
>TRBV20-1|many|TRBJ2-1|14|TRBD1
TGCAGTGCGACCCCGGGACAGGGGAGTAATGAGCAGTTCTTC
CSATPGQGSNEQFF
>TRBV6-1|many|TRBJ2-7|14|NA
TGTGCCAGCTCCCAGGGTGTCGGCTCCTACGAGCAGTACTTC
CASSQGVGSYEQYF
>TRBV12-3/TRBV12-4|few|TRBJ2-7|15|TRBD2
TGTGCCAGCAGCCCCGGGTCCGCGGGGGGGGGCGAGCAGTACTTC
CASSPGSAGGGEQYF
>TRBV5-1|once|TRBJ2-1|12|NA
TGCGCCAGCAACTCCCGGGGAAATGGGCAGTTCTTC
CASNSRGNGQFF
>TRBV20-1|many|TRBJ1-5|16|NA
TGCAGTGCCGATAACAGGGCCGCGGGGGGGAATCAGCCCCAGCATTTT
CSADNRAAGGNQPQHF
>TRBV7-2|many|TRBJ2-7|16|TRBD2
TGTGCCAGCAGCTTATTCGGCGGGGCGGGGGGCTACGAGCAGTACTTC
CASSLFGGAGGYEQYF
>TRBV18|many|TRBJ1-1|12|NA
TGTGCCAGCTCACTTACCCCCCTGGAGACTTTCTTT
CASSLTPLETFF
>TRBV20-1|many|TRBJ2-3|16|NA
TGCAGTGCTAGAGGTCGTGTTAGCGGATACACAGATACGCAGTATTTT
CSARGRVSGYTDTQYF